This TCR beta chain derives from a study of blood T cells in healthy people across ages. Findings of the study overall: Older age went with lower TCR beta diversity per million T cells, in a roughly linear way.

Donors gave around 9.8 milliliters of peripheral blood apiece. Note on this clonotype: Its antigen is not identified.

The CDR3 is 15 amino acids. Per the germline V gene, CDR1 is DFQATT and CDR2 is SNEGSKA (reference sequence). The V gene lost 4 bases and the J gene lost 5 bases, with 18 bases spanning the gap. With a J-beta primer mix and a sample-barcoded 5' primer, a second PCR ran roughly 6 to 11 cycles. Using its own MiXCR run on the 5' RACE reads, TCRdb lists one record per CDR3 protein. The sample lists approximately 2,000,000 distinct CDR3 sequences, about two fifths occurring once. The specimen sequenced was blood. This chain links TRBV20-1 with TRBJ2-1, with TRBD2 as a possible D gene (6 bases). The clonotype was recovered from a human donor in good health. The CDR3: CSATLAEGWDNEQFF. CDR3 coding DNA: TGCAGTGCTACGCTCGCGGAGGGGTGGGACAATGAGCAGTTCTTC.